This T cell receptor (beta chain) was profiled in a study of blood T cell repertoires in COVID-19. Background on the study: The samples span acute and convalescent COVID-19 from the United States, Italy and Spain. T cells, B-cell-depleted T cells, or PBMCs provided the cDNA or gDNA that served as material.

In the original processing: The assay estimated nucleated cells by amplifying reference gene primers. Using immunoSEQ multiplex PCR, the repertoire was profiled, and TCRdb retains in-frame clones only, with some absent. V and J calls and clone size are as listed in that table; D and trimming were resolved from the DNA. Found here are fewer than 300,000 clones, approximately 85% of them singletons; the top ten hold roughly 13%. Trimming pared 2 bases from V and 7 bases from J, leaving 9 bases between. The CDR3 contains 12 residues. The germline V gene has CDR1 SGHTS and CDR2 YDEGEE. Sequenced material: peripheral blood. The chain uses TRBV5-8 and TRBJ2-5; D is uncertain. This receptor was identified in a human donor in a cohort sampled during active COVID-19. DNA of the CDR3: TGTGCCAGCAGCTTTACTCCAGGGACCCAGTACTTC. It yields the protein CASSFTPGTQYF.